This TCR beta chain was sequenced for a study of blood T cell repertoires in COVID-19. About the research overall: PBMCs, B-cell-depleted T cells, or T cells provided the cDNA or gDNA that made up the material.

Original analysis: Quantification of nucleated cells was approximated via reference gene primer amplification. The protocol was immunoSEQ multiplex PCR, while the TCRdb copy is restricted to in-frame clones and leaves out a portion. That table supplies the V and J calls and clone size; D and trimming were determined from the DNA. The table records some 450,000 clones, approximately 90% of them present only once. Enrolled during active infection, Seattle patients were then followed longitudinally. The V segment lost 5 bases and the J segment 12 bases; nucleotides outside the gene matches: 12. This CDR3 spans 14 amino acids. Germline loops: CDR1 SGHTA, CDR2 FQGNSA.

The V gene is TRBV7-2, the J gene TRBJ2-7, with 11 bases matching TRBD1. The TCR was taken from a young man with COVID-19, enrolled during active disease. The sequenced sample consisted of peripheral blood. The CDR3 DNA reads TGTGCCAGCAGCCCTAGCCGGGGACAGGGGGTTAGGTACTTC. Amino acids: CASSPSRGQGVRYF.